These 5 T cell receptor beta chains came from one sample sequenced in a study of identical twins. Using its own MiXCR run on the 5' RACE reads, TCRdb lists one record per CDR3 protein. The table records under 1 million distinct CDR3 sequences, around an eighth of them present only once. The same sample was also studied in work on yellow fever vaccine responses in identical twins.

Sequencing was carried out using PBMCs. The receptors here all came from a woman between 18 and 29 years old in good health.

The chain is built from TRBV12-3 or TRBV12-4 and TRBJ2-5, with 10 positions matching TRBD1. The V and J ends lost 6 bases and 3 bases, in that order; junction bases with no gene match: 13. The CDR3 is 17 amino acids. Written as DNA, the CDR3 is TGTGCCAGCAGCCCCTCGCGGGGACAGGGGTGGGAAGAGACCCAGTACTTC. This sequence encodes CASSPSRGQGWEETQYF.

The chain is built from TRBV2 and TRBJ2-1, with 9 bases matching TRBD2. J gave up 1 base and V 4 bases, and 8 bases lay outside the gene matches. The CDR3 is 17 residues long. The germline CDR1 and CDR2 sequences are SNHLY and FYNNEI. The chain's CDR3 is CASSAGVLAGSYNEQFF. DNA of the CDR3: TGTGCCAGCAGTGCGGGGGTGCTAGCGGGGTCCTACAATGAGCAGTTCTTC.

Details on this clonotype: One end of the junction varies from germline; a read error may be responsible. The chain recombines TRBV7-9 with TRBJ2-6; D gene uncertain. Germline V gene data show CDR1 as SEHNR and CDR2 as FQNEAQ (reference sequence). This CDR3 spans 17 amino acids. CDR3 bases: TGTGCCAGCAGCCCGCGGCTTAATGCGGCTGGGTCCAACGTCCTGACTTTC. It is translated as CASSPRLNAAGSNVLTF.

This clonotype was picked up a small number of times. This chain links TRBV4-1 with TRBJ2-1; D unclear. CDR1 and CDR2 from the germline V gene are MGHRA and YSYEKL. The CDR3 totals 13 residues. Trimming cost V 0 bases and J 7 bases, with 7 bases left between them. The CDR3: CASSQDWKNEQFF. For the CDR3, the DNA is TGCGCCAGCAGCCAAGACTGGAAGAATGAGCAGTTCTTC.

The J gene is TRBJ1-5, the V gene TRBV12-3 or TRBV12-4, with D possibly being TRBD1 (5 bases). Trimming cost V 5 bases and J 2 bases, with 10 bases left between them. The CDR3 covers 14 residues. CDR3 DNA: TGTGCCAGCAGTACCGGGACCGGCAATCAGCCCCAGCATTTT. Translating gives CASSTGTGNQPQHF.